This T cell receptor (beta chain) was identified in a study of vaccination and CD4 T cells after COVID-19. The wider study: Sampling after COVID took place at a median of around 91 days (range 35 to 161) following diagnosis. SARS-CoV-2, HCoV-NL63, HCoV-OC43 and HCoV-229E supplied the overlapping spike peptides used to stimulate cells.

Treatment reported: approximately nine-day PBMC culture with coronavirus spike peptide pools or control peptides (ViraFEST assay). ViraFEST relied on peptide pools to expand antigen-specific T cells; the TCRs were sequenced afterward. This clonotype was seen a handful of times. Its specificity is not known. An Oncomine TCR Beta short-read assay was used to sequence the DNA from cultured CD4+ T cells. The source of extracted genomic DNA was cultured CD4+ T cells. TCRdb itself ran the PCR reads through MiXCR, one entry per CDR3 protein. This table holds 11,000 or so distinct CDR3 sequences, around 40% found once. CDR3 length: 14 residues. CDR1 is MRHNA, CDR2 SNTAGT, per germline. V gave up 6 bases and J gave up 4 bases; unmatched junction bases: 7.

Sequencing used CD4+ T cells from blood, cultured in vitro. This chain uses TRBV6-4 with TRBJ1-2, with 8 bases fitting TRBD1. This sequence originates from a human donor who had recovered from COVID-19. The CDR3 here is CASSPGTGGYGYTF. The CDR3 region has the DNA TGTGCCAGCAGCCCGGGAACAGGGGGCTATGGCTACACCTTC.